Below are 27 T cell receptor beta chains sequenced from a single sample in a study of cytomegalovirus exposure and HLA in healthy donors. Profiled with immunoSEQ multiplex PCR; TCRdb holds only in-frame clones, not every one. The sample consists of fewer than 150,000 clones, roughly 79% of them appearing once. What was sequenced was PBMCs. The receptors here all came from a man aged 25-40 years in good health and CMV-seropositive.

This clone was seen a handful of times. The J gene is TRBJ2-2, the V gene TRBV4-1, with unresolved D. Looked up from germline, CDR1 is MGHRA and CDR2 is YSYEKL. Trimming removed 3 bases at V and 5 bases at J, with 4 bases between. This CDR3 contains 12 residues. The CDR3 loop reads CASSQTTGELFF. The CDR3 DNA is TGCGCCAGCAGCCAGACAACCGGGGAGCTGTTTTTT.

This chain joins TRBV10-3 and TRBJ2-7; no clear D. Trimming removed 0 bases from V and 4 bases from J, with 7 bases in between. The CDR3 has 13 residues. Germline V gene sequence: CDR1 ENHRY, CDR2 SYGVKD. CDR3 DNA: TGTGCCATCAGTGAGTCGCTCGGTTACGAGCAGTACTTC. It is translated as CAISESLGYEQYF.

This clone has a single count. This chain joins TRBV7-2 and TRBJ1-5; possible D gene TRBD1, 5 bases. The CDR3 spans 13 residues. Trimming shortened V by 3 bases and J by 7 bases, and 10 bases separated the two germline ends. CDR1 is SGHTA, CDR2 FQGNSA, per germline. The CDR3 sequence is CASSLDMGQPQHF. CDR3 bases: TGTGCCAGCAGCTTGGACATGGGGCAGCCCCAGCATTTT.

The CDR3 protein is CASRQGMGTEAFF. The CDR3 DNA reads as TGTGCCAGCAGGCAGGGGATGGGAACTGAAGCTTTCTTT. The chain employs TRBV6-6 and TRBJ1-1; D might be TRBD1 (6 bases). V gave up 6 bases and J gave up 5 bases, with 13 bases separating them. Germline CDR1 MNHNY, CDR2 SVGAGI (reference sequence). This CDR3 has 13 residues.

V is TRBV25-1 and J is TRBJ1-3; TRBD1 aligns across 10 bases. Germline V CDR1 and CDR2: MGHDK, SYGVNS. Trimming cost V 8 bases and J 2 bases; bases outside gene matches: 6. This CDR3 is built from 15 residues. Here the CDR3 reads CASGRGTGAGNTIYF. The CDR3 DNA sequence: TGTGCCAGCGGCCGCGGGACAGGGGCTGGAAACACCATATATTTT.

The rearrangement joins TRBV7-3 to TRBJ2-3, with D hard to call. Trimming stripped 0 bases from V and 6 bases from J, with 4 bases between. Germline V gene data show CDR1 as SGHTA and CDR2 as FQGTGA. The CDR3 loop spans 12 amino acids. CDR3 region: CASSLTQDTQYF. The CDR3, as DNA: TGTGCCAGCAGCTTAACTCAGGATACGCAGTATTTT.

V and J are TRBV11-2 and TRBJ2-5; tentative D call: TRBD2 (5 bases). The CDR3 length is 12 residues. V was clipped by 4 bases and J by 3 bases, with 6 bases between them. Germline-derived CDR1 and CDR2 are SGHAT and FQNNGV. The CDR3, as DNA: TGTGCCAGCAGCTCGACTAAAGAGACCCAGTACTTC. Protein: CASSSTKETQYF.

The rearrangement joins TRBV12-5 to TRBJ2-7; TRBD2 aligns across 7 bases. The ends lost 2 bases at V and 1 base at J; junction bases unmatched: 2. This CDR3 region has 14 residues. CDR1 and CDR2 (germline): LGHNT, FRNRAP. DNA for the CDR3: TGTGCTAGTGGTTTGTGGGGGGGTTCCTACGAGCAGTACTTC. It specifies CASGLWGGSYEQYF.

The J gene is TRBJ2-1, the V gene TRBV5-1; 11 bases are shared with TRBD2. The V and J ends lost 3 bases and 4 bases, in that order; junction bases with no gene match: 6. CDR3 length: 16 amino acids. Germline values: CDR1 SGHRS, CDR2 YFSETQ. CDR3 protein: CASSSPLAGGYNEQFF. CDR3 DNA: TGCGCCAGCAGCTCCCCCCTAGCGGGAGGATACAATGAGCAGTTCTTC.

This rearrangement joins TRBV5-1 to TRBJ1-2; no reliable D call. Germline V gene sequence: CDR1 SGHRS, CDR2 YFSETQ. The CDR3 has 14 amino acids. Trimming took 5 bases from V and 5 from J, leaving 16 bases between them. The CDR3 loop reads CASSREERGYGYTF. The CDR3, as DNA: TGCGCCAGCAGTCGTGAGGAACGTGGGTATGGCTACACCTTC.

This chain connects TRBV11-2 to TRBJ1-1; D gene uncertain. CDR1 and CDR2 from the germline V gene are SGHAT and FQNNGV. V lost 1 base and J 5 bases, leaving 11 bases between the germline ends. This CDR3 comprises 14 residues. In DNA, the CDR3 is TGTGCCAGCAGCTTAGGGGCAGGCTGGACTGAAGCTTTCTTT. Protein sequence: CASSLGAGWTEAFF.

The genes are TRBV7-6 and TRBJ2-7; TRBD2 might be the D (5 bases). This CDR3 is built from 14 residues. Trimming left V 2 bases short and J 3 bases short, with 11 bases between. Germline-derived CDR1 and CDR2 are SGHVS and FNYEAQ. CDR3 nucleotides: TGTGCCAGCAGCTTACCGGGCGGAGGCTACGAGCAGTACTTC. Protein: CASSLPGGGYEQYF.

This clone was counted once. V and J are TRBV7-3 and TRBJ2-1, with D possibly matching TRBD2 (6 bases). V dropped 4 bases and J dropped 6 bases, with 19 bases sitting between them. The CDR3 extends over 16 amino acids. Germline values: CDR1 SGHTA, CDR2 FQGTGA. The CDR3 sequence is CASSSSAPRDVNEQFF. The CDR3 DNA reads TGTGCCAGCAGCTCCTCCGCTCCGCGGGACGTCAATGAGCAGTTCTTC.

This clone showed up just once. The V and J genes are TRBV7-2 and TRBJ2-7; TRBD2 agrees at 7 bases. Trimming at V came to 6 bases and at J to 2 bases, leaving 10 bases not matched to a gene. The CDR3 covers 15 residues. The germline CDR1 and CDR2 sequences are SGHTA and FQGNSA. The CDR3: CASSLWASGTYEQYF. The DNA for the CDR3 is TGTGCCAGCAGTCTCTGGGCTAGCGGTACCTACGAGCAGTACTTC.

The chain couples TRBV18 to TRBJ1-3, with 7 bases fitting TRBD1. The CDR3 totals 17 residues. Germline CDR1 and CDR2: KGHSH and LQKENI. J was trimmed by 0 bases and V by 5 bases; bases with no gene match: 10. The CDR3 region has the DNA TGTGCCAGCTCAACAGGGGACTTCCTGCTCTCTGGAAACACCATATATTTT. Protein sequence: CASSTGDFLLSGNTIYF.

CDR3 protein: CASSVGGGVVYGYTF. The CDR3 nucleotides read TGTGCCAGCAGCGTAGGAGGAGGAGTTGTCTATGGCTACACCTTC. The chain is built from TRBV9 and TRBJ1-2, with D unresolved. V lost 0 bases and J 4 bases, leaving 13 bases between the germline ends. The CDR3 consists of 15 residues. Germline values: CDR1 SGDLS, CDR2 YYNGEE.

This rearrangement joins TRBV7-3 to TRBJ1-1; possibly TRBD1 for D (5 bases). This CDR3 comprises 13 residues. Germline assignment: CDR1 SGHTA and CDR2 FQGTGA. V lost 5 bases to trimming and J lost 10 bases, with 17 bases between them. The CDR3 spells CASSPISGGTAFF. The DNA for the CDR3 is TGTGCCAGCAGCCCAATTAGCGGGGGTACAGCTTTCTTT. Variable domain in full (rest from reference TRBV7-3 and TRBJ1-1): GAGVSQTPSNKVTEKGKYVELRCDPISGHTALYWYRQSLGQGPEFLIYFQGTGAADDSGLPNDRFFAVRPEGSVSTLKIQRTERGDSAVYLCASSPISGGTAFFGQGTRLTVV.

The chain joins TRBV10-3 to TRBJ1-1; D possibly corresponds to TRBD1 (6 bases). The CDR3 has 13 residues. The ends were cut back, 6 bases at V and 7 bases at J, with 15 bases in the middle. CDR1 is ENHRY and CDR2 is SYGVKD in the germline V gene. The CDR3 DNA is TGTGCCATCAGCAAACAGGGTTCCGGTGAAGCTTTCTTT. Translating it yields CAISKQGSGEAFF.

The genes are TRBV7-8 and TRBJ1-2, with unresolved D. Trimming pared 2 bases from V and 8 bases from J, leaving 18 bases between. The CDR3 is 15 amino acids. The germline V gene has CDR1 SGHVS and CDR2 FQNEAQ. The CDR3 loop reads CASSLPGSAGWGYTF. The CDR3 nucleotides are TGTGCCAGCAGCTTACCGGGGTCCGCGGGGTGGGGCTACACCTTC.

This chain joins TRBV7-2 and TRBJ1-5; no definite D call. The germline gives CDR1 SGHTA, CDR2 FQGNSA. Between the trimmed V and J ends, which lost 3 bases and 5 bases, there was a span of 8 bases. The CDR3 consists of 13 residues. The CDR3 is CASSFGPDQPQHF. The DNA of the CDR3 is TGTGCCAGCAGCTTCGGTCCCGATCAGCCCCAGCATTTT.

This chain connects TRBV19 to TRBJ2-2; D might be TRBD1 (8 bases). The CDR3 has 17 residues. The germline gives CDR1 LNHDA, CDR2 SQIVND (reference sequence). V lost 7 bases and J lost 0, with 18 bases in between. The CDR3 protein is CASMRGGQVANTGELFF. In DNA, the CDR3 is TGTGCCAGTATGAGGGGGGGACAGGTTGCGAACACCGGGGAGCTGTTTTTT.

This sequence joins TRBV27 and TRBJ2-1; D unresolved. From germline, CDR1 is MNHEY and CDR2 SMNVEV (reference sequence). CDR3 size: 15 residues. The V gene lost 5 bases and the J gene lost 2 bases, with 13 bases spanning the gap. The CDR3 region is CASSPQESTYNEQFF. The CDR3 DNA follows: TGTGCCAGCAGTCCCCAGGAATCCACCTACAATGAGCAGTTCTTC.

The chain links TRBV19 to TRBJ2-5; the D gene is possibly TRBD2 (7 bases). Germline V CDR1 and CDR2: LNHDA, SQIVND (reference sequence). CDR3 length equals 14 residues. Trimming took 3 bases from V and 5 from J, leaving 13 bases between them. CDR3 in DNA: TGTGCCAGTAGTATGTGGGGGGGCCCGGAGACCCAGTACTTC. Translation gives CASSMWGGPETQYF.

The rearrangement joins TRBV7-8 to TRBJ2-3; TRBD1 matches 7 bases. V trimming: 3 bases; J trimming: 1 base; junction bases outside the gene matches: 1. The V gene's germline CDR1 is SGHVS and CDR2 FQNEAQ. The CDR3 loop spans 14 amino acids. CDR3 residues: CASSFQGGTDTQYF. For the CDR3, the DNA is TGTGCCAGCAGCTTTCAGGGGGGCACAGATACGCAGTATTTT.

The CDR3 spells CASSPQSGGGQPQHF. CDR3 sequence (DNA): TGTGCCAGCTCACCACAGTCAGGGGGCGGCCAGCCCCAGCATTTT. The chain employs TRBV18 and TRBJ1-5, with 8 bases that match TRBD1. Unmatched junction bases numbered 6, after V lost 1 base and J lost 7 bases. CDR1 and CDR2 (germline): KGHSH, LQKENI. The CDR3 is made up of 15 amino acids.

This rearrangement joins TRBV9 to TRBJ2-7; 10 bases fit TRBD1. The germline V gene has CDR1 SGDLS and CDR2 YYNGEE. The V gene end was trimmed by 0 bases and the J gene end by 3 bases; junction bases not matched to a gene: 0. The length of the CDR3 is 14 residues. The CDR3 loop is CASSVGDRGYEQYF. In nucleotides, the CDR3 is TGTGCCAGCAGCGTAGGGGACAGGGGCTACGAGCAGTACTTC.

This chain joins TRBV5-1 and TRBJ2-1; D uncertain. V lost 4 bases, J lost 0 bases, and 11 bases lay in between. Germline values: CDR1 SGHRS, CDR2 YFSETQ. CDR3 length equals 15 residues. CDR3 DNA: TGCGCCAGCAGCCCCTCCTCGAGCTCCTACAATGAGCAGTTCTTC. Encoded protein: CASSPSSSSYNEQFF.